The 5 T cell receptor beta chains in this list originate from one sample, sequenced in a study of blood T cell repertoires in COVID-19. Libraries were prepared by immunoSEQ multiplex PCR; TCRdb keeps only in-frame clonotypes and omits some of them. The sample has over 200,000 clones; over 80% are singletons. The sequencing input was peripheral blood. The receptors were gathered from a woman in her thirties with COVID-19, enrolled during active disease.

This chain uses TRBV10-3 with TRBJ1-1; D might be TRBD1 (5 bases). The ends were cut back, 11 bases at V and 1 base at J, with 11 bases in the middle. Germline V lookup: CDR1 ENHRY, CDR2 SYGVKD. CDR3 length: 12 amino acids. CDR3 coding DNA: TGTGCCGCACAGGACCCGAACACTGAAGCTTTCTTT. Protein sequence: CAAQDPNTEAFF.

The rearrangement uses TRBV7-7 and TRBJ2-2; a weak D match, TRBD1 (6 bases). CDR1 is SSHAT, CDR2 FNYEAQ, per germline (reference sequence). The CDR3 contains 13 residues. The V and J ends lost 5 bases and 4 bases respectively, with 8 bases between them. The CDR3 DNA follows: TGTGCCAGCAGCCCACAGGGCACCGGGGAGCTGTTTTTT. Translation: CASSPQGTGELFF.

This CDR3 is CASSTAGTGTDTQYF. The CDR3 DNA reads as TGTGCCAGCAGCACAGCCGGGACAGGGACAGATACGCAGTATTTT. The V gene is TRBV7-3, the J gene TRBJ2-3; 9 bases map to TRBD1. V dropped 5 bases and J dropped 3; count of bases not matched to a gene: 6. The CDR3 extends over 15 amino acids. The germline CDR1 and CDR2 sequences are SGHTA and FQGTGA.

This chain uses TRBV3-1 (or the pseudogene TRBV3-2) with TRBJ2-7, with 10 bases identical to TRBD2. Germline V gene lookup returns CDR1 LGHDT and CDR2 YNNKEL (reference sequence). CDR3 length: 15 residues. V was pared by 4 bases and J by 2 bases, with 5 bases of the junction left unmatched. The CDR3 protein is CASSPRTSGAYEQYF. The CDR3, as DNA: TGTGCCAGCAGCCCAAGGACTAGCGGAGCCTACGAGCAGTACTTC.

The V call is TRBV4-2, the J call TRBJ2-1, with a possible D match to TRBD2 (6 bases). The V and J ends lost 1 base and 2 bases respectively, with 12 bases between them. This CDR3 is 16 amino acids long. CDR1 is LGHNA, CDR2 YNFKEQ, per germline. CDR3 amino acids: CASSQAGDGAYNEQFF. In DNA form, the CDR3 reads TGTGCCAGCAGCCAAGCGGGGGATGGGGCCTACAATGAGCAGTTCTTC.